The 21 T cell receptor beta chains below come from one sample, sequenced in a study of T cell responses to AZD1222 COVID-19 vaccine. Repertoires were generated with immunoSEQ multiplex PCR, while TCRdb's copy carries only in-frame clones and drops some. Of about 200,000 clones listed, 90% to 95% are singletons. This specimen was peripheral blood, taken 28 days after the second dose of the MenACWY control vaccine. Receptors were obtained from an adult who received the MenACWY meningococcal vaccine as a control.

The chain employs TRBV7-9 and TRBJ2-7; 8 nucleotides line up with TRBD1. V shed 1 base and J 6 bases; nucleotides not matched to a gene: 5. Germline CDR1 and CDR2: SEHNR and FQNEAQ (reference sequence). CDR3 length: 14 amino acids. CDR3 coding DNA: TGTGCCAGCAGCTTAGGCGGACAGGGTCGCGAGCAGTACTTC. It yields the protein CASSLGGQGREQYF.

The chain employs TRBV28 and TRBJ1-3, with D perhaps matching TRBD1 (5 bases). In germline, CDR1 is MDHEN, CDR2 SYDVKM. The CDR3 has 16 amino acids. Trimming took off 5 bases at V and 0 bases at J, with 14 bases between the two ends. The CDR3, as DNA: TGTGCCAGCAGTGACCCGGGGCCTAGCTCTGGAAACACCATATATTTT. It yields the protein CASSDPGPSSGNTIYF.

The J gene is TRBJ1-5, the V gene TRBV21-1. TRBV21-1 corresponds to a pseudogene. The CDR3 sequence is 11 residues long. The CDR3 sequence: CASQQREPQHF. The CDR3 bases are TGTGCCAGTCAGCAGCGGGAGCCCCAGCATTTT.

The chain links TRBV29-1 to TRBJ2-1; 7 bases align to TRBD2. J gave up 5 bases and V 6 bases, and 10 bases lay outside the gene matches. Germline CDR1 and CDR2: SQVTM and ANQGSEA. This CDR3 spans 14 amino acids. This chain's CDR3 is CSVPSTSSHNEQFF. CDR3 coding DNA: TGCAGCGTCCCCTCGACTAGCAGCCACAATGAGCAGTTCTTC.

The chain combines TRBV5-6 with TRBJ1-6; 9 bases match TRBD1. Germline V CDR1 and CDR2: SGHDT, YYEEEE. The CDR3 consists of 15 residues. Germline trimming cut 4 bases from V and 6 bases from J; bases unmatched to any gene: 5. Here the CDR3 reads CASSLKTGGNSPLHF. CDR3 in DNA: TGTGCCAGCAGCCTCAAGACAGGGGGTAATTCACCCCTCCACTTT.

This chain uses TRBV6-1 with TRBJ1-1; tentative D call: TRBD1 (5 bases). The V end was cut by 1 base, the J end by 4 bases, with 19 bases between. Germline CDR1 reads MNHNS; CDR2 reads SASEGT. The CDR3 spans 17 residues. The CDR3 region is CASSEVGQGGRRTEAFF. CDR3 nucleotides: TGTGCCAGCAGTGAAGTTGGGCAGGGAGGTAGGCGCACTGAAGCTTTCTTT.

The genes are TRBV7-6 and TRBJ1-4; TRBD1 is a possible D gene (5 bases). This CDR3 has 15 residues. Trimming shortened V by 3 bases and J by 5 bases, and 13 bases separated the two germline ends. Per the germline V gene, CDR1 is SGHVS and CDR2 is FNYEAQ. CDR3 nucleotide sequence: TGTGCCAGCAGCTTGACAGCACTCCCAAATGAAAAACTGTTTTTT. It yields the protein CASSLTALPNEKLFF.

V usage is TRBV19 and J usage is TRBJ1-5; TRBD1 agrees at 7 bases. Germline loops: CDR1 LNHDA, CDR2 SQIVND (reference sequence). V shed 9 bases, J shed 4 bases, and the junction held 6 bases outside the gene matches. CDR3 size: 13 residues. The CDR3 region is CASIQGWNQPQHF. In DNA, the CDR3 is TGTGCCAGCATACAGGGGTGGAATCAGCCCCAGCATTTT.

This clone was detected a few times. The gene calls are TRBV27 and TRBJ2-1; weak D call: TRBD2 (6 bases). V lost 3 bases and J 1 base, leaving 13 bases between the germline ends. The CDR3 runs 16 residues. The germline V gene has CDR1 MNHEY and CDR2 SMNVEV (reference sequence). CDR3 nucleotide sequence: TGTGCCAGCAGTTTTCGACGGGGGAATTCCTACAATGAGCAGTTCTTC. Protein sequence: CASSFRRGNSYNEQFF.

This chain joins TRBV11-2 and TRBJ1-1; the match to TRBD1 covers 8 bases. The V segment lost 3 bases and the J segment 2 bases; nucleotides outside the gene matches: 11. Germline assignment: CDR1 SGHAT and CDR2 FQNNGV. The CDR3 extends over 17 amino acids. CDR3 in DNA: TGTGCCAGCAGCTTCTTTGGACAGGGATGGGAAAACACTGAAGCTTTCTTT. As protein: CASSFFGQGWENTEAFF. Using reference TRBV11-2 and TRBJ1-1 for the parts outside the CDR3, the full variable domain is EAGVAQSPRYKIIEKRQSVAFWCNPISGHATLYWYQQILGQGPKLLIQFQNNGVVDDSQLPKDRFSAERLKGVDSTLKIQPAKLEDSAVYLCASSFFGQGWENTEAFFGQGTRLTVV.

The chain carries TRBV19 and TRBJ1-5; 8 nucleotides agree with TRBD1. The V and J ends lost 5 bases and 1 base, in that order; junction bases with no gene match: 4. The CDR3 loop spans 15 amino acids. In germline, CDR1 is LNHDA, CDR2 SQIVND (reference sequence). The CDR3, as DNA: TGTGCCAGTAGTGCACAGGGGGTGAGCAATCAGCCCCAGCATTTT. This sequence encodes CASSAQGVSNQPQHF.

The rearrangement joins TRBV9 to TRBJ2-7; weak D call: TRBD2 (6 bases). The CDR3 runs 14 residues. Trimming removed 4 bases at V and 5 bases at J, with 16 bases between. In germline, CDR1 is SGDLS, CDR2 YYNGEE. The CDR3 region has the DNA TGTGCCAGCAGCCTCTCCGGGAGCGGCGACGAGCAGTACTTC. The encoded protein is CASSLSGSGDEQYF.

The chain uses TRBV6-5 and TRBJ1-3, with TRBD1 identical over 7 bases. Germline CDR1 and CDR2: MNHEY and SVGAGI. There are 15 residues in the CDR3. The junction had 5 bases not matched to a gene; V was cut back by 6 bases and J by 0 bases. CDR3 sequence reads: CASSQTGSSGNTIYF. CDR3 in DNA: TGTGCCAGCAGCCAGACAGGGAGCTCTGGAAACACCATATATTTT.

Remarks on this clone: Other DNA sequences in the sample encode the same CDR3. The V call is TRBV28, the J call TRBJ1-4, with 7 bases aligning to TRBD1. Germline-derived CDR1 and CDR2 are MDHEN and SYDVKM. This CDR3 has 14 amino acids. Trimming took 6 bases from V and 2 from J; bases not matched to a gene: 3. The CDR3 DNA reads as TGTGCCAGCAGGGAGGGGGCGACTAATGAAAAACTGTTTTTT. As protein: CASREGATNEKLFF.

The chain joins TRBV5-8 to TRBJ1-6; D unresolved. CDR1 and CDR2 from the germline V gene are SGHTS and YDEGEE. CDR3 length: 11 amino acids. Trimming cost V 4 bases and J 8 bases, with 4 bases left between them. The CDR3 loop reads CASSPHSPLHF. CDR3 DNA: TGTGCCAGCAGCCCCCATTCACCCCTCCACTTT.

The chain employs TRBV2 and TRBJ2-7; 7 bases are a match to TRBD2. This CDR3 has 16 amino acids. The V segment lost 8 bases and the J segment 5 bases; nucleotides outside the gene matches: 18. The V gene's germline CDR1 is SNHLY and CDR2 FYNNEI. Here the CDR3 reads CASGITRLALGDEQYF. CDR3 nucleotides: TGTGCCAGCGGAATAACTCGACTAGCCCTGGGGGACGAGCAGTACTTC.

The CDR3 DNA sequence: TGTGCCACCAGTGATTTGACAGGGGCCGACACTGAAGCTTTCTTT. Its protein product is CATSDLTGADTEAFF. The chain has TRBV24-1 and TRBJ1-1; TRBD1 matches at 7 bases. With 0 bases clipped from V and 3 bases from J, the junction kept 3 bases outside the gene matches. Germline lookup yields CDR1 KGHDR and CDR2 SFDVKD. CDR3 length: 15 amino acids.

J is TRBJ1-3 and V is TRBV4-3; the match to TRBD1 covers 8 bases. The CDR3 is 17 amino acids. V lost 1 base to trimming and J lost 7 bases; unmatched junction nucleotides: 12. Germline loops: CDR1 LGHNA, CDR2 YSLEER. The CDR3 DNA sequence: TGCGCCAGCAGCCAAGCCTTAGGACAGGGATACGGGAACACCATATATTTT. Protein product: CASSQALGQGYGNTIYF.

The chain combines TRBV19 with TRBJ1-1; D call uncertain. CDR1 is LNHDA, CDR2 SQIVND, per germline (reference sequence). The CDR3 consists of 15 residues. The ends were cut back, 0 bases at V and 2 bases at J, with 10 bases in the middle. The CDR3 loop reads CASSIEEGINTEAFF. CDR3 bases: TGTGCCAGTAGTATAGAAGAAGGAATTAACACTGAAGCTTTCTTT.

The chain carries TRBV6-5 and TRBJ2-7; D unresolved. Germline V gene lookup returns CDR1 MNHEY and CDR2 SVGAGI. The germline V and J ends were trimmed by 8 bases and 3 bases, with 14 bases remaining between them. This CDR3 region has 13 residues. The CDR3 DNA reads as TGTGCCAGCCGCGACAAGCCTTACTACGAGCAGTACTTC. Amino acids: CASRDKPYYEQYF.

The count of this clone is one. CDR3 coding DNA: TGCACCAGCAGCCAAGGATTCGACAGGGAGGGTTCTGAAGCTTTCTTT. Protein: CTSSQGFDREGSEAFF. This chain connects TRBV1 to TRBJ1-1. TRBV1 is flagged as a pseudogene. The CDR3 runs 16 residues.